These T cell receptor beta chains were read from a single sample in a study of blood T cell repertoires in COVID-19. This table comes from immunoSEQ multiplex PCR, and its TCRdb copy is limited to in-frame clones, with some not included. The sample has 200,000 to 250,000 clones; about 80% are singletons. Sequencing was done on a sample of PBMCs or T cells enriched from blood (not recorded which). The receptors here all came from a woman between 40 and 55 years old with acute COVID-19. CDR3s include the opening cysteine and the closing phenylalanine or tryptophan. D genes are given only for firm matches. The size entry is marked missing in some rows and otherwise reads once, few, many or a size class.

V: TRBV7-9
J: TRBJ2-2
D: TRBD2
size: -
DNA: TGTGCCAGCAGCTTAGACGGACTAGCGGTAAACACCGGGGAGCTGTTTTTT
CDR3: CASSLDGLAVNTGELFF

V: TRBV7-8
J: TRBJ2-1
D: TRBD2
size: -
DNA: TGTGCCAGCAGCTTAGGGGTTAGCGGGAGCTACAATGAGCAGTTCTTC
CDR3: CASSLGVSGSYNEQFF

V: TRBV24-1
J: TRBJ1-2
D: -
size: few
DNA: TGTGCCACCAGTGACCCCGCCGGACTCAACTATGGCTACACCTTC
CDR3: CATSDPAGLNYGYTF

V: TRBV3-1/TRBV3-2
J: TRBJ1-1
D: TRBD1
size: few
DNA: TGTGCCAGCAGCCTACTTGACAGGGACACTGAAGCTTTCTTT
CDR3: CASSLLDRDTEAFF

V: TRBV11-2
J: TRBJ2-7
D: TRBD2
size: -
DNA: TGTGCCAGCAGCTTAGCTGCTAGCGGGAGTTACGAGCAGTACTTC
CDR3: CASSLAASGSYEQYF

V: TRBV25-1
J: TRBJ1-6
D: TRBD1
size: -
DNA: TGTGCCAGCAGCCGCAGGGGGCCGGATAATTCACCCCTCCACTTT
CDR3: CASSRRGPDNSPLHF

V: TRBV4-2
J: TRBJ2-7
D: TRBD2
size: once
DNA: TGTGCCAGCAGCCACCAACAAGGGACTAGCGGGGCCTCCTACGAGCAGTACTTC
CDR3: CASSHQQGTSGASYEQYF

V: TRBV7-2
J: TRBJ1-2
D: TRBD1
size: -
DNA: TGTGCCAGCAGCTTAGACAGAGGGACAGGCACCTTC
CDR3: CASSLDRGTGTF

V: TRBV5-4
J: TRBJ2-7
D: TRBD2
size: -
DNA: TGTGCCAGCAGCCCAACTAGCGGGGTGGTCTACGAGCAGTACTTC
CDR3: CASSPTSGVVYEQYF

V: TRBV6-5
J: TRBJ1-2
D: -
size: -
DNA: TGTGCCAGCAGGGGAGAGGTCGGCTACACCTTC
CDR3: CASRGEVGYTF

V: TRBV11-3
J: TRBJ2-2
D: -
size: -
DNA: TGTGCCAGCAGCTTAGGAGGGAGCGGCGGGGAGCTGTTTTTT
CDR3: CASSLGGSGGELFF

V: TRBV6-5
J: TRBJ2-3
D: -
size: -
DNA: TGTGCCAGCAGGAGGGGGGGGACAGATACGCAGTATTTT
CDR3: CASRRGGTDTQYF

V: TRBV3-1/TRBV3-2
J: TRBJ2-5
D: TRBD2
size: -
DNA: TGTGCCAGCAGCCATCTTAGCGGGGGGGCCGGGGTGACCCAGTACTTC
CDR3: CASSHLSGGAGVTQYF

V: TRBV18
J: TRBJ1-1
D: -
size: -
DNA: TGTGCCAGCTCACCTTCCGCGGGCGGAATGACTGAAGCTTTCTTT
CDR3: CASSPSAGGMTEAFF

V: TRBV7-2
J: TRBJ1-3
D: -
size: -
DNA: TGTGCCAGCAGGGCCGGAGGCTCTGGAAACACCATATATTTT
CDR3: CASRAGGSGNTIYF

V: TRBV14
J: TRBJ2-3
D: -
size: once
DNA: TGTGCCAGCAGCCCCGGGTTGGATACGCAGTATTTT
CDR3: CASSPGLDTQYF

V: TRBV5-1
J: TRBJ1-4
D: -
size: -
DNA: TGCGCCAGCAGCTTGGGGGCCCAACCTTGGGCTGAAAAACTGTTTTTT
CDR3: CASSLGAQPWAEKLFF

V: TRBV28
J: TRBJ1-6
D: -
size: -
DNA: TGTGCCAGCACCCCATCGGGAGCGGAAAATTCACCCCTCCACTTT
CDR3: CASTPSGAENSPLHF

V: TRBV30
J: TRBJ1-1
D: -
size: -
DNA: TGTGCCTGGAGTGTACCGGGGAGTACTGAAGCTTTCTTT
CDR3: CAWSVPGSTEAFF

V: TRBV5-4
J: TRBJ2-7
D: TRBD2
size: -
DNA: TGTGCCAGCAGCTTGGGGGGTAGCGGGAACCGACGGTACTTC
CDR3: CASSLGGSGNRRYF

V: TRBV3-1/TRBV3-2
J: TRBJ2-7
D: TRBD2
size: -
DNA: TGTGCCAGCAGCCAACCCGGTGGTAGCGGGAGTTATGAGCAGTACTTC
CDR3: CASSQPGGSGSYEQYF

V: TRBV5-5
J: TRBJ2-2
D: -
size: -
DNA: TGTGCCAGCAGCTTCTCTAGGACCGGGGAGCTGTTTTTT
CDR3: CASSFSRTGELFF

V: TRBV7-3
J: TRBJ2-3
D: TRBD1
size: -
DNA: TGTGCCAGCAGCCCCGGGACAGTCTCCACAGATACGCAGTATTTT
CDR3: CASSPGTVSTDTQYF

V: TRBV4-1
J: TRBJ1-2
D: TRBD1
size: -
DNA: TGCGCCAGCAGCCAAGAAACAGGGGCCTATGGCTACACCTTC
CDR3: CASSQETGAYGYTF

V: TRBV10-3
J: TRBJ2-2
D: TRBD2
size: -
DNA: TGTGCCATCAGTGAGGTCGGGGGGTCCGGGGAGCTGTTTTTT
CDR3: CAISEVGGSGELFF

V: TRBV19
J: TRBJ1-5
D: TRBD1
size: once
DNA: TGTGCCAGTAGTACTCAGGGGGCGTATAGCAATCAGCCCCAGCATTTT
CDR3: CASSTQGAYSNQPQHF

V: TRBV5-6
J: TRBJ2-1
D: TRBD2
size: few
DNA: TGTGCCAGCAGCTTTGGCCCCGGGACTACGTTCGATGAGCAGTTCTTC
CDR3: CASSFGPGTTFDEQFF

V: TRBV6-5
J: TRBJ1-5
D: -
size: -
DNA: TGTGCCAGCAGTTATATCCGGGACATTGGCAATCAGCCCCAGCATTTT
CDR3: CASSYIRDIGNQPQHF

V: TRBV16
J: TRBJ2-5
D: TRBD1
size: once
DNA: TGTGCCAGCAGACAGGGGACAAGAGAGGCCCAGTACTTC
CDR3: CASRQGTREAQYF

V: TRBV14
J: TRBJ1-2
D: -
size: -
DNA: TGTGCCAGCAGCCAAGGTCCCAATTCCCCCTATGGCTACACCTTC
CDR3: CASSQGPNSPYGYTF

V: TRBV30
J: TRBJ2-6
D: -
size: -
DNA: TGTGCCTGGAGTGGTCTATACCCAGGGCGTCCCGGCTCTGGGGCCAACGTCCTGACTTTC
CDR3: CAWSGLYPGRPGSGANVLTF

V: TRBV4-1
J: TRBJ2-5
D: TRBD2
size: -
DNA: TGCGCCAGCAGCCCTTATAGCGGGGGACCGCGAGAGACCCAGTACTTC
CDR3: CASSPYSGGPRETQYF

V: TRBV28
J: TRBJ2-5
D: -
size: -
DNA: TGTGCCAGCAGTGGGGGGGGGCAGACCCAGTACTTC
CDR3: CASSGGGQTQYF

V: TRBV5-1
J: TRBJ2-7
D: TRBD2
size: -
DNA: TGCGCCAGCAGCTTGGTAGCGGGGGCGACGGACGAGCAGTACTTC
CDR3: CASSLVAGATDEQYF

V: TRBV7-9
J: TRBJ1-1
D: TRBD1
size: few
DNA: TGTGCCAGCAGCGGAATAACCGGGACAGTGAACACTGAAGCTTTCTTT
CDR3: CASSGITGTVNTEAFF

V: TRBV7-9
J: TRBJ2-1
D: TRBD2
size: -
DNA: TGTGCCAGCAGCCGACCGGGAGGCAATGAGCAGTTCTTC
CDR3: CASSRPGGNEQFF

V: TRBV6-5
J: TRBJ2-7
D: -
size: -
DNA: TGTGCCAGCAGGGGAGGGGGGACCTACGAGCAGTACTTC
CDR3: CASRGGGTYEQYF

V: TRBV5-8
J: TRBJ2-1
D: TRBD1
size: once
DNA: TGTGCCAGCAGCTTGTCACAGGGGTACAATGAGCAGTTCTTC
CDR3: CASSLSQGYNEQFF